Here is one TCR beta chain with its context. Its target is unknown. Every single patient, without exception, relapsed after autologous stem cell transplantation, and brentuximab vedotin exposure varied. Complete response, partial response or progressive disease constituted the best responses recorded. V lost 0 bases and J 1 base, leaving 5 bases between the germline ends. The CDR3 totals 14 residues. CDR1 is SGDLS and CDR2 is YYNGEE in the germline V gene. This specimen comes from a study of PD-1 blockade in classical Hodgkin lymphoma. Notes on the study in general: By C4D1, diversity of CD4+ TCRs had risen significantly, whereas that of CD8+ TCRs had not.

The method was immunoSEQ multiplex PCR; TCRdb's version includes in-frame clones alone and lacks a portion of them. The top ten hold around 45% of the sample, which has about 6,800 clones, about 79% seen once. This receptor was obtained from a human donor with classical Hodgkin lymphoma. The chain carries TRBV9 and TRBJ1-5; D remains ambiguous. The sample was peripheral blood mononuclear cells (PBMCs), taken before the second cycle of nivolumab. The CDR3 protein is CASSVGASNQPQHF. CDR3 nucleotides: TGTGCCAGCAGCGTAGGGGCCAGCAATCAGCCCCAGCATTTT.